Detailed here is one T cell receptor beta chain. The data were taken from a study of T cell responses to AZD1222 COVID-19 vaccine. Only in-frame clones appear in the TCRdb table, and some are missing; sequencing was by immunoSEQ multiplex PCR. The table has about 140,000 clones, about 94% seen once. V dropped 5 bases and J dropped 5; count of bases not matched to a gene: 1. Looked up from germline, CDR1 is MDHEN and CDR2 is SYDVKM. The CDR3 runs to 13 residues. This clonotype was obtained from an adult who received the AZD1222 COVID-19 vaccine. The J gene is TRBJ1-5, the V gene TRBV28, with TRBD1 matching over 9 bases. The sample was peripheral blood, taken 28 days after the second AZD1222 dose. DNA of the CDR3: TGTGCCAGCAGTAGGACAGGGGATCAGCCCCAGCATTTT. As protein: CASSRTGDQPQHF. Using reference TRBV28 and TRBJ1-5 for the parts outside the CDR3, the full variable domain is DVKVTQSSRYLVKRTGEKVFLECVQDMDHENMFWYRQDPGLGLRLIYFSYDVKMKEKGDIPEGYSVSREKKERFSLILESASTNQTSMYLCASSRTGDQPQHFGDGTRLSIL.